These T cell receptor beta chains were read from a single sample in a study of PD-1 blockade in classical Hodgkin lymphoma. The table came from immunoSEQ multiplex PCR; TCRdb's copy has only in-frame clones and leaves some out. Among tens of thousands of clones, 70% to 90% were seen once, and the ten largest hold roughly 8.1%. The specimen comprised peripheral blood mononuclear cells (PBMCs), sampled before the fourth cycle of nivolumab. Receptor source: a human donor with classical Hodgkin lymphoma. Each CDR3 is given with its conserved first and last residue. A D gene is named only where the DNA matches it firmly. For some rows the clone size is stated as once, few or many, or as a class when expanded; others skip it.

v_gene	j_gene	abundance	d_gene	CDR3nt	CDR3aa
TRBV4-1	TRBJ2-5	.	.	TGCGCCAGCAGCAGACAGGCCCGGCGGTGGGAGACCCAGTACTTC	CASSRQARRWETQYF
TRBV19	TRBJ1-2	.	TRBD1	TGTGCCAGTAGTCTACAGGGGGTCGGTGGCTACACCTTC	CASSLQGVGGYTF
TRBV28	TRBJ1-2	.	.	TGTGCCAGCAGTCAGGACCCCCTCCATGGCTACACCTTC	CASSQDPLHGYTF
TRBV5-1	TRBJ1-4	few	.	TGCGCCAGCAGCTTGGCGGGGGGACTGATGCTGGGGGAAAAACTGTTTTTT	CASSLAGGLMLGEKLFF
TRBV28	TRBJ2-7	.	TRBD2	TGTGCCAGCACGGGAGGGACAATCTCCTCCTACGAGCAGTACTTC	CASTGGTISSYEQYF
TRBV2	TRBJ1-6	few	.	TGTGCCAGCAGTGAATTCGCGGGGCTTTCACCCCTCCACTTT	CASSEFAGLSPLHF
TRBV5-4	TRBJ2-1	.	.	TGTGCCAGCAGCCTTCCCCGGGGGCCTTACAATGAGCAGTTCTTC	CASSLPRGPYNEQFF
TRBV19	TRBJ2-1	.	.	TGTGCCAGTAGTCCCACAGTTTTCTCCTACAATGAGCAGTTCTTC	CASSPTVFSYNEQFF
TRBV5-5	TRBJ2-7	.	.	TGTGCCAGCAGCTTGGATCACTACGAGCAGTACTTC	CASSLDHYEQYF
TRBV5-1	TRBJ1-5	.	.	TGCGCCAGCAGCTTGGTCACAGGTCAGAATCAGCCCCAGCATTTT	CASSLVTGQNQPQHF
TRBV5-1	TRBJ2-1	.	TRBD1	TGCGCCAGCAGCCAAACTTCTCCGGGACAGGGCGAGGGTGAGCAGTTCTTC	CASSQTSPGQGEGEQFF
TRBV5-1	TRBJ1-2	once	.	TGCGCCAGCAGCCCAAAACTTCCCGGGCCTCTTAACTATGGCTACACCTTC	CASSPKLPGPLNYGYTF
TRBV28	TRBJ2-7	.	.	TGTGCCAGCACGGCAGGGACCTACGAGCAGTACTTC	CASTAGTYEQYF
TRBV5-1	TRBJ1-3	.	.	TGCGCCAGCAGCGCAACGGGGGAGACTGGAAACACCATATATTTT	CASSATGETGNTIYF
TRBV7-9	TRBJ2-3	.	.	TGTGCCAGCAGAATACAGGGAGGCCTTACAGATACGCAGTATTTT	CASRIQGGLTDTQYF
TRBV7-8	TRBJ1-5	.	.	TGTGCCAGCAGCTTAAACCAGTTTAGCAATCAGCCCCAGCATTTT	CASSLNQFSNQPQHF
TRBV5-1	TRBJ2-5	.	TRBD1	TGCGCCAGCAGCTTGGAGTTCCCGGACAGGGCTGCGGGGACCCAGTACTTC	CASSLEFPDRAAGTQYF
TRBV30	TRBJ2-6	.	.	TGTGCCTGGAGCGACAGCTCCGGGGCCAACGTCCTGACTTTC	CAWSDSSGANVLTF
TRBV18	TRBJ2-1	.	.	TGTGCCAGCTCACCTCTGTACAGGGTAGGCCATGAGCAGTTCTTC	CASSPLYRVGHEQFF
TRBV6-1	TRBJ2-7	.	.	TGTGCCAGCAGTGTTCCTTCACTCACTTACGAGCAGTACTTC	CASSVPSLTYEQYF
TRBV2	TRBJ2-7	.	TRBD1	TGTGCCAGCAGTGGGCCTGTTTGGACAGGGGCGCAAGAGCAGTACTTC	CASSGPVWTGAQEQYF
TRBV7-8	TRBJ1-2	once	.	TGTGCCAGCAGCTTAGGCGCAGGCCCGGGGGGCTACACCTTC	CASSLGAGPGGYTF
TRBV5-1	TRBJ1-1	.	.	TGCGCCAGCAGCTTGATGGACGGGACTGAAGCTTTCTTT	CASSLMDGTEAFF
TRBV4-2	TRBJ2-7	.	.	TGTGCCAGCAGCCAGGAGGGATGGGGGTCCTACGAGCAGTACTTC	CASSQEGWGSYEQYF
TRBV19	TRBJ2-1	.	TRBD2	TGTGCCAGTAGTACGGGACTAGCGGGGGACAACAATGAGCAGTTCTTC	CASSTGLAGDNNEQFF
TRBV28	TRBJ1-3	.	TRBD1	TGTGCCAGCAGTCCACGATCGGACAGGCCAAGAAACACCATATATTTT	CASSPRSDRPRNTIYF
TRBV16	TRBJ1-6	.	TRBD1	TGTGCCAGCAGCCAATGGCGGACAGGTAATTCACCCCTCCACTTT	CASSQWRTGNSPLHF
TRBV6-1	TRBJ2-3	.	.	TGTGCCAGCCGTGACTCCGGAGGCGTGGTTAATACGCAGTATTTT	CASRDSGGVVNTQYF
TRBV5-1	TRBJ1-1	.	.	TGCGCCAGCAGCCCGGAGGGCCGGGAAGCTTTCTTT	CASSPEGREAFF
TRBV7-9	TRBJ1-1	.	TRBD1	TGTGCCAGCAGCCCCGGGACAGGGGGTACTGAAGCTTTCTTT	CASSPGTGGTEAFF
TRBV5-1	TRBJ1-1	.	.	TGCGCCAGCAGCTTGTCCACACTGAACACTGAAGCTTTCTTT	CASSLSTLNTEAFF
TRBV5-1	TRBJ2-7	.	.	TGCGCCAGCAGCTTGAGCACCTACGAGCAGTACTTC	CASSLSTYEQYF
TRBV7-6	TRBJ2-1	.	TRBD2	TGTGCCAGCAGCTTGACCGGGGGGGACTCCCGGAAATACAATGAGCAGTTCTTC	CASSLTGGDSRKYNEQFF
TRBV5-1	TRBJ2-1	.	.	TGCGCCAGCAGCTTGCTCAATGAGCAGTTCTTC	CASSLLNEQFF
TRBV5-6	TRBJ1-5	.	.	TGTGCCAGCAGCTTACGGGGGAATCAGCCCCAGCATTTT	CASSLRGNQPQHF
TRBV6-6	TRBJ1-5	.	.	TGTGCCAGCAAGCAGGGGTCGAGCAATCAGCCCCAGCATTTT	CASKQGSSNQPQHF
TRBV28	TRBJ2-6	once	TRBD1	TGTGCCAGCAGAGCCCCGACAGGGTTCTCGTCTGGGGCCAACGTCCTGACTTTC	CASRAPTGFSSGANVLTF
TRBV7-9	TRBJ2-5	.	.	TGTGCCAGCAGCTTATCGCGGGAGACCCAGTACTTC	CASSLSRETQYF
TRBV7-9	TRBJ1-2	.	TRBD1	TGTGCCAGCAGCCCCCGGGGGACAGGGGGCATGGTTGTTGGCTACACCTTC	CASSPRGTGGMVVGYTF